This is a list of T cell receptor beta chains from one sample in a study of control samples from healthy donors and cancer patients. TCRdb's copy holds only in-frame clones and misses some; the assay was immunoSEQ multiplex PCR. The data contain roughly 130,000 clones, roughly 88% of them seen just once; the ten biggest clones take up about 3.2%. The sequenced sample was blood. The receptors were sampled from a man aged 45 to 65 in good health. Each CDR3 is given with its conserved first and last residue. The D gene is left open where the match is weak. Expanded clones get a size class; other rows say once, few or many, or leave the size out.

j_call	v_call	clone_size	d_call	cdr3_aa	cdr3_nt
TRBJ2-7	TRBV20-1	.	.	CSAYRRYEQYF	TGCAGTGCTTACAGGCGTTACGAGCAGTACTTC
TRBJ1-6	TRBV27	.	TRBD1	CASSRSGTGLFPSYNSPLHF	TGTGCCAGCAGTCGATCCGGGACAGGGTTGTTTCCCTCCTATAATTCACCCCTCCACTTT
TRBJ2-1	TRBV7-3	.	TRBD1	CASSPGGGVNEQFF	TGTGCCAGCAGCCCAGGGGGCGGTGTAAATGAGCAGTTCTTC
TRBJ1-6	TRBV5-4	.	.	CASSLDPGRSPLHF	TGTGCCAGCAGCTTAGATCCCGGTCGTTCACCCCTCCACTTT
TRBJ1-4	TRBV10-3	.	.	CAISDGTVGEKLFF	TGTGCCATCAGCGACGGGACCGTAGGTGAAAAACTGTTTTTT
TRBJ2-3	TRBV9	once	.	CASSVASRRRGTDTQYF	TGTGCCAGCAGCGTAGCGAGCCGGAGGAGGGGCACAGATACGCAGTATTTT
TRBJ2-5	TRBV7-9	.	.	CASSLVQGWVETQYF	TGTGCCAGCAGCTTAGTTCAGGGATGGGTTGAGACCCAGTACTTC
TRBJ2-1	TRBV7-6	once	TRBD1	CASSSRTGGSYNEQFF	TGTGCCAGCAGCTCCCGGACAGGGGGCTCCTACAATGAGCAGTTCTTC
TRBJ2-1	TRBV5-4	few	TRBD2	CASSLGSGETNEQFF	TGTGCCAGCAGCTTGGGAAGCGGGGAGACCAATGAGCAGTTCTTC
TRBJ2-1	TRBV5-1	.	.	CASSKRSGNEGNEQFF	TGCGCCAGCAGCAAGAGGTCCGGGAACGAAGGCAATGAGCAGTTCTTC
TRBJ2-7	TRBV23-1	.	.	CASERGGCVHEQYF	TGCGCCAGCGAAAGGGGGGGTTGTGTCCACGAGCAGTACTTC
TRBJ2-3	TRBV5-4	once	.	CASSLGHKVTDTQYF	TGTGCCAGCAGCTTGGGACATAAGGTTACAGATACGCAGTATTTT
TRBJ2-5	TRBV5-1	.	.	CASSPDGGPGGETQYF	TGCGCCAGCAGCCCGGACGGGGGGCCAGGCGGGGAGACCCAGTACTTC